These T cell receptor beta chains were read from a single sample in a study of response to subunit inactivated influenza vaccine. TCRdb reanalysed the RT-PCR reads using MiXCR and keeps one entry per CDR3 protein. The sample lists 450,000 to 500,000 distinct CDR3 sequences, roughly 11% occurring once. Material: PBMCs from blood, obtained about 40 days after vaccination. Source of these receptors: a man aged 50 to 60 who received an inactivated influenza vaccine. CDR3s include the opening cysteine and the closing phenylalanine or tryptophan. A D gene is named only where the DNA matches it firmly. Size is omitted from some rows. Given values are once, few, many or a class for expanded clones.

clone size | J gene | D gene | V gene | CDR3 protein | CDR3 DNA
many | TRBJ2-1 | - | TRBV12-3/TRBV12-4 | CASSSWVGNEQFF | TGTGCCAGCAGTTCGTGGGTGGGCAATGAGCAGTTCTTC
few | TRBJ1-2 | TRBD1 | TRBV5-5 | CASSNGQGNYGYTF | TGTGCCAGCAGCAACGGACAGGGAAACTATGGCTACACCTTC
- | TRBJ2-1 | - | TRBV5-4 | CASSLGRGPFDEQFF | TGTGCCAGCAGCTTGGGCAGGGGTCCGTTTGATGAGCAGTTCTTC
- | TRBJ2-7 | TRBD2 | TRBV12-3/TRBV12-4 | CASRLAGAYEQYF | TGTGCCAGCCGACTAGCGGGGGCCTACGAGCAGTACTTC
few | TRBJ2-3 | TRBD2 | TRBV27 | CASSFLGLARTDTQYF | TGTGCCAGCAGTTTTTTGGGACTAGCCCGCACAGATACGCAGTATTTT
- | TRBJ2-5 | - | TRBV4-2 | CASSQRSGGGSGETQYF | TGTGCCAGCAGCCAACGTTCGGGGGGCGGGAGCGGGGAGACCCAGTACTTC
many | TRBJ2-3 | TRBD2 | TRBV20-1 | CSARPERGDTQYF | TGCAGTGCTAGACCGGAGCGGGGAGATACGCAGTATTTT
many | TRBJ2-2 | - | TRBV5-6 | CASSLDRDLLTGELFF | TGTGCCAGCAGCTTGGACAGGGACCTTCTAACCGGGGAGCTGTTTTTT
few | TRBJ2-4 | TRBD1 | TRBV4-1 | CASSQVGQTILAKNIQYF | TGCGCCAGCAGCCAAGTGGGACAGACGATACTAGCCAAAAACATTCAGTACTTC
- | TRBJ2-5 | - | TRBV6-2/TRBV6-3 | CASARPRLGSQETQYF | TGTGCCAGCGCGAGGCCGCGACTAGGAAGCCAAGAGACCCAGTACTTC
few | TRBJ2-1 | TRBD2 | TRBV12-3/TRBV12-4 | CASSSGTSENEQFF | TGTGCCAGCAGTTCCGGGACTAGCGAGAATGAGCAGTTCTTC
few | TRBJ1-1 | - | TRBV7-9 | CASSSSSSTEAFF | TGTGCCAGCAGCTCCTCAAGCAGCACTGAAGCTTTCTTT
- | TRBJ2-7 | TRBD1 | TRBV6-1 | CASRQGASYEQYF | TGTGCCAGCCGACAGGGGGCGTCCTACGAGCAGTACTTC
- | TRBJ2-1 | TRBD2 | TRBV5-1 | CASSLGSGRASNEQFF | TGCGCCAGCAGCTTGGGTAGCGGGAGGGCGTCCAATGAGCAGTTCTTC
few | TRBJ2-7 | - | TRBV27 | CASSLFTGTDYEQYF | TGTGCCAGCAGTTTATTTACCGGGACCGACTACGAGCAGTACTTC
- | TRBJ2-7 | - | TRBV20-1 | CSAREIGRAAYEQYF | TGCAGTGCTAGAGAAATCGGCAGGGCGGCCTACGAGCAGTACTTC
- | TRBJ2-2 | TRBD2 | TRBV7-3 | CDSSLTPPWEGTGELFF | TGTGACAGCAGCTTAACCCCCCCGTGGGAGGGAACCGGGGAGCTGTTTTTT
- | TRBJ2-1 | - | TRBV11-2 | CASSLGRFYNEQFF | TGTGCCAGCAGCTTGGGCAGGTTCTACAATGAGCAGTTCTTC
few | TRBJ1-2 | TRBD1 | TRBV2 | CASWGQGGYGYTF | TGTGCCAGCTGGGGACAGGGCGGCTATGGCTACACCTTC
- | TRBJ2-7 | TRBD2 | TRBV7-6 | CASSLAGSGGEQYF | TGTGCCAGCAGCTTAGCGGGTAGCGGGGGGGAGCAGTACTTC
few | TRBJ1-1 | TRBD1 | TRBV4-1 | CASSQDNRGGTEAFF | TGCGCCAGCAGCCAAGACAACAGGGGCGGCACTGAAGCTTTCTTT
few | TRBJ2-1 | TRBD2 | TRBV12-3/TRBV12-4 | CASSTLTSGGYNEQFF | TGTGCCAGCAGTACCCTGACTAGCGGGGGATACAATGAGCAGTTCTTC
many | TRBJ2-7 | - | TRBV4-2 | CASSQMSGVYEQYF | TGTGCCAGCAGCCAGATGTCGGGGGTGTACGAGCAGTACTTC
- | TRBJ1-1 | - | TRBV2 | CASKGLNEAFF | TGTGCCAGCAAAGGACTTAATGAAGCTTTCTTT
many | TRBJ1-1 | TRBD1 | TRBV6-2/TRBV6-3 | CASRRTGGGEAFF | TGTGCCAGCAGGAGGACAGGGGGCGGTGAAGCTTTCTTT
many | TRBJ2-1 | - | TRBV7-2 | CASSAGAGTYNEQFF | TGTGCCAGCAGCGCCGGGGCGGGAACGTACAATGAGCAGTTCTTC
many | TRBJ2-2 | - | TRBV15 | CATTLDRLTGELFF | TGTGCCACCACCTTAGACAGGCTTACCGGGGAGCTGTTTTTT
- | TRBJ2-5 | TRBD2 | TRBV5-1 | CASSPGTTRETQYF | TGCGCCAGCAGCCCCGGGACTACTAGGGAGACCCAGTACTTC
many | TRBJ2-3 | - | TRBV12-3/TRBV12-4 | CASSLVLAGDTQYF | TGTGCCAGCAGTTTAGTTCTAGCAGGGGATACGCAGTATTTT
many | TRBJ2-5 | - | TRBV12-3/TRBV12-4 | CASSRLQETQYF | TGTGCCAGCAGTCGCCTTCAAGAGACCCAGTACTTC
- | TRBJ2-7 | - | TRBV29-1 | CSVRRGFNEQYF | TGCAGCGTTAGGAGGGGGTTCAACGAGCAGTACTTC
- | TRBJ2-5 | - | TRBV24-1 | CATSLGDPAETQYF | TGTGCCACCAGTCTTGGGGACCCCGCGGAGACCCAGTACTTC
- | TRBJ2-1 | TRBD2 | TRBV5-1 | CASSLALLAGGYNEQFF | TGCGCCAGCAGCTTGGCCCTCCTAGCGGGGGGATACAATGAGCAGTTCTTC
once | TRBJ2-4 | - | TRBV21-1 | CASSREPGTGVDKNIQYF | TGTGCCAGCAGCAGAGAACCCGGGACAGGGGTGGACAAAAACATTCAGTACTTC
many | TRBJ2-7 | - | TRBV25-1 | CASSERDSSYEQYF | TGTGCCAGCAGTGAGCGGGACAGCTCCTACGAGCAGTACTTC
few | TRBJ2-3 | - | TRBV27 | CASSGRGADTQYF | TGTGCCAGCAGCGGGCGGGGAGCAGATACGCAGTATTTT
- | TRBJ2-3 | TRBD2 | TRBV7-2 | CASRLLAGGGTDTQYF | TGTGCCAGCAGGCTACTAGCGGGGGGGGGCACAGATACGCAGTATTTT
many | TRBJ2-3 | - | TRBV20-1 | CSAVRTASTDTQYF | TGCAGTGCCGTACGGACAGCTAGCACAGATACGCAGTATTTT
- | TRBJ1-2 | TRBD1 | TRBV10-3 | CAATGGSYGYTF | TGTGCCGCAACAGGGGGCTCCTATGGCTACACCTTC
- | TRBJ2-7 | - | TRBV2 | CASSEALRAYEQYF | TGTGCCAGCAGTGAAGCGCTTAGGGCCTACGAGCAGTACTTC
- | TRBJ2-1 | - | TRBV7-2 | CASSQVLAANEQFF | TGTGCCAGCAGCCAAGTCCTGGCAGCGAATGAGCAGTTCTTC
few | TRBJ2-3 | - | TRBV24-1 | CATSDSGTTDTQYF | TGTGCCACCAGTGATTCCGGGACAACAGATACGCAGTATTTT
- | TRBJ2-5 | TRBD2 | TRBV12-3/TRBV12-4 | CASSLRGGTTKQLVGKTQYF | TGTGCCAGCAGTTTACGGGGAGGGACTACCAAACAATTAGTAGGGAAGACCCAGTACTTC
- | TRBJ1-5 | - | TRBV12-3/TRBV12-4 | CASSLSLSSNQPQHF | TGTGCCAGCAGTTTAAGTCTGTCGAGCAATCAGCCCCAGCATTTT
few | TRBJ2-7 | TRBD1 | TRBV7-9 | CASSLGTNRGNAYEQYF | TGTGCCAGCAGCCTCGGAACCAACAGGGGTAACGCCTACGAGCAGTACTTC
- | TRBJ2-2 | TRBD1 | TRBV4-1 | CASSQDAPGQGSTGELFF | TGCGCCAGCAGCCAGGACGCCCCGGGACAGGGGAGCACCGGGGAGCTGTTTTTT
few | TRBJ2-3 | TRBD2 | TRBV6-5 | CASSYSIGSGGTDTQYF | TGTGCCAGCAGTTACTCGATTGGTAGCGGGGGTACAGATACGCAGTATTTT
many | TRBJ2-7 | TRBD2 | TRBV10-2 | CASSETSGPYEQYF | TGCGCCAGCAGCGAGACTAGCGGCCCCTACGAGCAGTACTTC